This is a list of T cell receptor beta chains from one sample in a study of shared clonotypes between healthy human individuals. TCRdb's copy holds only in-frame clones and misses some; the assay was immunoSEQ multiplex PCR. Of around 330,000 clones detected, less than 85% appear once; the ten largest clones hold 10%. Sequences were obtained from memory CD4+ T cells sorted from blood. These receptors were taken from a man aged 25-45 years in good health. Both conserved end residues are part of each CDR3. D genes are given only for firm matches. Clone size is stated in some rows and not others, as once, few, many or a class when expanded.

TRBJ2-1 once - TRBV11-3 TGTGCCAGCAGCTTAGGGGGCTCTACCTACAATGAGCAGTTCTTC CASSLGGSTYNEQFF
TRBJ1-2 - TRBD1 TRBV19 TGTGCCAGTAGTTCGCGGACAGGGGAGGTTTTTGGCTACACCTTC CASSSRTGEVFGYTF
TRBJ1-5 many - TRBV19 TGTGCCAGTAAGAGGGGAGGGGTCGGTCAGCCCCAGCATTTT CASKRGGVGQPQHF
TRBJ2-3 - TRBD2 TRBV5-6 TGTGCCAGCAGCCTGGGAGGGTCTACCCGAGTTGGTACGCAGTATTTT CASSLGGSTRVGTQYF
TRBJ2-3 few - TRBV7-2 TGTGCCAGCAGCTTATCAGATACGCAGTATTTT CASSLSDTQYF
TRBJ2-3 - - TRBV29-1 TGCAGCGTTAAGACAGCCACAGATACGCAGTATTTT CSVKTATDTQYF
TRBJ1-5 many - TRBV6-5 TGTGCCAGCAAAATCAGAATATATAGCAATCAGCCCCAGCATTTT CASKIRIYSNQPQHF
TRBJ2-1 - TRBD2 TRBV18 TGTGCCAGCTCACCACTAGCGGGGTTGAGCTCCTACAATGAGCAGTTCTTC CASSPLAGLSSYNEQFF
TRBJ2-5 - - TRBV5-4 TGTGCCAGCAGCTTGGCTCCGGGTCAAGAGACCCAGTACTTC CASSLAPGQETQYF
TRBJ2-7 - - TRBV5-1 TGCGCCAGCAGCTCCGGGACGGTATCCTACGAGCAGTACTTC CASSSGTVSYEQYF
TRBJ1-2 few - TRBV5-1 TGCGCCAGCCGCACGACGGGGACAACTAACTATGGCTACACCTTC CASRTTGTTNYGYTF
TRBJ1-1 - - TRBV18 TGTGCCAGCTCACGAAGGGGGGGCCGGGCGGACACTGAAGCTTTCTTT CASSRRGGRADTEAFF
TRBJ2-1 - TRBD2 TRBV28 TGTGCCAGCAGTCCCCCTTTGGGACTAGGGTACAATGAGCAGTTCTTC CASSPPLGLGYNEQFF
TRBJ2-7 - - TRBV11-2 TGTGCCAGCAGCTTTGGGCCCCAACCTTACGAGTCCTTTCGATACGAGCAGTACTTC CASSFGPQPYESFRYEQYF
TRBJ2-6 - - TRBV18 TGTGCCAGCTCACCACTTCGGGCCGACTCTGGGGCCAACGTCCTGACTTTC CASSPLRADSGANVLTF
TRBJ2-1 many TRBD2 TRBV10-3 TGTGCCACCCGGACTAGCGGGAACGACAATGAGCAGTTCTTC CATRTSGNDNEQFF
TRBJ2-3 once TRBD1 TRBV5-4 TGTGCCAGCAGCCCTCCGGGACAGGGTGGAGATACGCAGTATTTT CASSPPGQGGDTQYF
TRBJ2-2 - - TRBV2 TGTGCCATTGTGGCGGACCTCAACACCGGGGAGCTGTTTTTT CAIVADLNTGELFF